This T cell receptor (beta chain) was sequenced for a study of blood T cell repertoires in COVID-19. Germline-derived CDR1 and CDR2 are LNHDA and SQIVND (reference sequence). The CDR3 spans 15 residues. Trimming took 6 bases from V and 2 from J; bases not matched to a gene: 0. In the authors' methods: Estimation of nucleated cell counts relied on the amplification of reference gene primers. Libraries were prepared by immunoSEQ multiplex PCR; TCRdb keeps only in-frame clonotypes and omits some of them. V and J calls and clone size are those listed in that table; D and trimming were worked out from the DNA. The sample shows tens of thousands of clones, approximately 92% of them seen only once.

The rearrangement uses TRBV19 and TRBJ2-2, with 13 bases lining up with TRBD2. The TCR originated in a woman older than 75 with active COVID-19. Input material: peripheral blood. Written as DNA, the CDR3 is TGTGCCAGTAGGGGACTAGCGGGAAACACCGGGGAGCTGTTTTTT. Its protein is CASRGLAGNTGELFF.